This TCR beta chain was recorded in a study of CD8+CD57+ T cells in acquired aplastic anemia. The CDR3 has 16 amino acids. V was shortened by 8 bases and J by 1 base, with 20 bases between the two germline ends. Germline V lookup: CDR1 SNHLY, CDR2 FYNNEI. This clonotype has just one count. It was patients with CD8+CD57+ cell expansion by flow cytometry who were chosen for sequencing. Among the patients, all had severe acquired aplastic anemia. According to the study, genomic DNA was the template for TCR beta VDJ and CDR3 profiling. TCRdb reprocessed the reads with MiXCR, giving one entry per CDR3 protein. The table has some 120,000 distinct CDR3 sequences, approximately 50% seen once.

This receptor was identified in a human donor with aplastic anemia. The material sequenced was sorted CD4+, CD8+, or CD8+CD57+ T cells (not recorded which) from PBMCs. The rearrangement uses TRBV2 and TRBJ2-5; D tentatively reads TRBD1 or TRBD2 (5 bases each). CDR3 DNA sequence: TGTGCCAGCCAAGCCACCGGGACCCATCGCCAAGAGACCCAGTACTTC. It specifies CASQATGTHRQETQYF.